Each of the 7 T cell receptor beta chains below was sequenced from the same sample in a study of regulatory T cells in long-lasting Graves disease. Time point denoted: newly diagnosed GD, antithyroid drugs for less than 3 months. Making the TCR library involved RNA that had been extracted from PBMCs. Arm-PCR of CDR3 regions with iRepertoire HTBI primers generated TCR beta libraries. One entry per CDR3 protein, called by TCRdb with MiXCR from the multiplex PCR reads. The sample gives approximately 300,000 distinct CDR3 sequences, about 18% of which show up once; less than 40% is in the top ten. The starting material was peripheral blood mononuclear cells (PBMCs), obtained at new diagnosis, from a patient treated with antithyroid drugs. These receptors all come from a female donor with Graves disease.

There are many counts of this clonotype. The chain carries TRBV12-3 or TRBV12-4 and TRBJ2-1; D gene unclear. V was clipped by 2 bases and J by 1 base, with 3 bases between them. The length of the CDR3 is 13 residues. CDR3 nucleotide sequence: TGTGCCAGCAGTTTATGGTCCTACAATGAGCAGTTCTTC. Translation gives CASSLWSYNEQFF.

The chain uses TRBV7-3 and TRBJ2-3; TRBD2 matches 9 bases. CDR1 is SGHTA, CDR2 FQGTGA, per germline. CDR3 length equals 15 residues. V dropped 4 bases and J dropped 6; count of bases not matched to a gene: 8. CDR3 in amino acids: CASSCGGGPGDTQYF. DNA of the CDR3: TGTGCCAGCAGCTGCGGGGGGGGGCCCGGGGATACGCAGTATTTT. Combining the CDR3 with reference TRBV7-3 and TRBJ2-3 gives the whole variable domain GAGVSQTPSNKVTEKGKYVELRCDPISGHTALYWYRQSLGQGPEFLIYFQGTGAADDSGLPNDRFFAVRPEGSVSTLKIQRTERGDSAVYLCASSCGGGPGDTQYFGPGTRLTVL.

This clonotype has ten or more counts. The rearrangement joins TRBV29-1 to TRBJ2-3; D unresolved. V lost 7 bases and J 0 bases, leaving 26 bases between the germline ends. Germline loops: CDR1 SQVTM, CDR2 ANQGSEA. The CDR3 totals 18 residues. CDR3 bases: TGCAGCGCCCCTGGAACGGCTACTAACACCATGAGCACAGATACGCAGTATTTT. This sequence encodes CSAPGTATNTMSTDTQYF.

This rearrangement joins TRBV29-1 to TRBJ2-3, with a weak D call TRBD1 (6 bases). This CDR3 has 17 amino acids. Germline CDR1 and CDR2: SQVTM and ANQGSEA. V lost 3 bases to trimming and J lost 6 bases, with 25 bases between them. This chain's CDR3 is CSVERGRGRSWPDTQYF. The CDR3 DNA reads as TGCAGCGTTGAGAGGGGCAGGGGCCGGAGTTGGCCGGATACGCAGTATTTT.

Regarding this clonotype: With a much larger clone just one base away, this may be a read error. The chain couples TRBV27 to TRBJ2-7, with 7 bases fitting TRBD2. CDR1 and CDR2 (germline): MNHEY, SMNVEV (reference sequence). The CDR3 is 23 amino acids. CDR3 residues: CASSLIGARFWGLRRLASFEQYF. CDR3 nucleotide sequence: TGTGCCAGCAGTTTAATCGGCGCGCGCTTTTGGGGACTCCGTAGACTAGCCTCCTTCGAGCAGTACTTC.

In this sample, this clonotype turned up many times. The V gene is TRBV7-9, the J gene TRBJ2-1; D call uncertain. V was clipped by 3 bases and J by 10 bases, with 10 bases between them. Germline V gene lookup returns CDR1 SEHNR and CDR2 FQNEAQ (reference sequence). The CDR3 totals 12 residues. The CDR3 nucleotides read TGTGCCAGCAGCTTCTCGCCTGCGGAGCAGTTCTTC. Protein sequence: CASSFSPAEQFF. Variable domain in full (rest from reference TRBV7-9 and TRBJ2-1): DTGVSQNPRHKITKRGQNVTFRCDPISEHNRLYWYRQTLGQGPEFLTYFQNEAQLEKSRLLSDRFSAERPKGSFSTLEIQRTEQGDSAMYLCASSFSPAEQFFGPGTRLTVL.

Many counts were recorded for this clonotype. This chain links TRBV27 with TRBJ1-1; TRBD1 matches at 11 bases. This CDR3 contains 12 residues. In germline, CDR1 is MNHEY, CDR2 SMNVEV (reference sequence). Unmatched junction bases numbered 6, after V lost 6 bases and J lost 12 bases. CDR3 sequence: CASRGTGGLTFF. As DNA, the CDR3 is TGTGCCAGCAGAGGGACAGGGGGATTAACTTTCTTT.